The 7 T cell receptor beta chains given below trace back to one sample, sequenced in a study of PD-L1 blockade in urothelial cancer. Time point here: pretreatment peripheral blood. Generated by immunoSEQ multiplex PCR, the TCRdb table keeps only in-frame clones and is missing some. The profile shows approximately 79,000 clones, approximately 80% of them singletons. The sequencing used PBMCs, collected around atezolizumab (anti-PD-L1) treatment. Receptor source: a man aged 40-49 years with urothelial cancer.

The genes are TRBV19 and TRBJ2-7; D possibly corresponds to TRBD2 (5 bases). Germline CDR1 reads LNHDA; CDR2 reads SQIVND (reference sequence). There are 14 residues in the CDR3. The V gene lost 4 bases and the J gene lost 5 bases, with 15 bases spanning the gap. CDR3 sequence: CASSRGQARNEQYF. As DNA, the CDR3 is TGTGCCAGTAGTAGAGGGCAGGCACGTAACGAGCAGTACTTC.

The chain joins TRBV7-9 to TRBJ2-5; 10 positions agree with TRBD2. This CDR3 is 15 amino acids long. The germline V gene encodes CDR1 SEHNR and CDR2 FQNEAQ (reference sequence). The V gene end was trimmed by 6 bases and the J gene end by 4 bases; junction bases not matched to a gene: 8. CDR3 amino acids: CASRPLAGARETQYF. In DNA form, the CDR3 reads TGTGCCAGCAGACCTCTAGCGGGAGCCAGAGAGACCCAGTACTTC.

This clone appeared a single time. This sequence joins TRBV5-4 and TRBJ2-3; D is perhaps TRBD2 (7 bases). The ends were cut back, 5 bases at V and 3 bases at J, with 16 bases in the middle. Germline V CDR1 and CDR2: SGHNT, YYREEE (reference sequence). The CDR3 length is 15 residues. The CDR3 DNA reads as TGTGCCAGCAGTGGCGGGGGCGGTCTAACAGATACGCAGTATTTT. This encodes CASSGGGGLTDTQYF.

The chain joins TRBV10-3 to TRBJ2-7; 10 nucleotides match TRBD1. J lost 5 bases, V lost 9 bases, and 7 bases had no gene match. CDR3 length: 13 amino acids. Per the germline V gene, CDR1 is ENHRY and CDR2 is SYGVKD. Here the CDR3 reads CAIAGQGTHEQYF. In DNA form, the CDR3 reads TGTGCCATAGCGGGACAGGGGACCCACGAGCAGTACTTC.

This clone was recorded once. The chain uses TRBV28 and TRBJ1-4; D unresolved. From germline, CDR1 is MDHEN and CDR2 SYDVKM. The CDR3 is 13 residues long. Trimming removed 7 bases at V and 8 bases at J, with 14 bases between. CDR3 region: CASTEVREEKLFF. The CDR3 DNA follows: TGTGCCAGCACCGAAGTAAGGGAGGAAAAACTGTTTTTT.

The chain employs TRBV19 and TRBJ2-1; TRBD2 matches at 11 bases. This CDR3 comprises 16 residues. Germline lookup yields CDR1 LNHDA and CDR2 SQIVND (reference sequence). J lost 9 bases, V lost 2 bases, and 9 bases had no gene match. This chain's CDR3 is CASSILTSGRSGEQFF. For the CDR3, the DNA is TGTGCCAGTAGTATACTAACTAGCGGGAGATCTGGTGAGCAGTTCTTC.

The count of this clone is one. Other nucleotide sequences from this sample produce the same CDR3. The CDR3 spells CASSVGTSGSYEQYF. CDR3 sequence (DNA): TGTGCCAGCAGCGTAGGGACTAGCGGGAGCTACGAGCAGTACTTC. The genes are TRBV9 and TRBJ2-7, with 13 bases aligning to TRBD2. J gave up 3 bases and V 0 bases, and 0 bases lay outside the gene matches. Germline CDR1 SGDLS, CDR2 YYNGEE. The CDR3 runs to 15 residues. Together with reference TRBV9 and TRBJ2-7, the CDR3 gives the full variable domain: DSGVTQTPKHLITATGQRVTLRCSPRSGDLSVYWYQQSLDQGLQFLIQYYNGEERAKGNILERFSAQQFPDLHSELNLSSLELGDSALYFCASSVGTSGSYEQYFGPGTRLTVT.